This TCR beta chain was obtained from a study of blood T cell repertoires in COVID-19. The CDR3 consists of 15 residues. The V segment lost 2 bases and the J segment 6 bases; nucleotides outside the gene matches: 8. Germline loops: CDR1 SGHRS, CDR2 YFSETQ. Assay used: immunoSEQ multiplex PCR; TCRdb lists only in-frame clones, some missing. The table records about 320,000 clones, 85% of them present only once. The TCR was taken from a woman under 40 who had been exposed to COVID-19. The sample taken for sequencing was PBMCs or T cells enriched from blood (not recorded which). The rearrangement joins TRBV5-1 to TRBJ1-2, with 9 nucleotides matching TRBD1. The CDR3 loop is CASSLTPGTGNGYTF. The CDR3 DNA follows: TGCGCCAGCAGCTTAACGCCGGGGACAGGGAATGGCTACACCTTC.